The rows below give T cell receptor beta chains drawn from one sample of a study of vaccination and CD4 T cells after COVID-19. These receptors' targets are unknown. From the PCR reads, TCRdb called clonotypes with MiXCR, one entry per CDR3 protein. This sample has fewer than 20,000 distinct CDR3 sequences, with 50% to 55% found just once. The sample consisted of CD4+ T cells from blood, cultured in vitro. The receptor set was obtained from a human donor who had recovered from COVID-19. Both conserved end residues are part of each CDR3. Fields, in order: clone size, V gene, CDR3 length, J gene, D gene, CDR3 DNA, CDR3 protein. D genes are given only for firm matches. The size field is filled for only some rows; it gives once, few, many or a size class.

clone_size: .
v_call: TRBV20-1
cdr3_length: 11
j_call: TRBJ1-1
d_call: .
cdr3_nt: TGCAGTGCTAGTTGGGGCACTGAAGCTTTCTTT
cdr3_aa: CSASWGTEAFF

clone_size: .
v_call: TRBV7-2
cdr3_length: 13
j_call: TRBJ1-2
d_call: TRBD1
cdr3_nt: TGTGCCAGCAGCGCCGGGACAGCTTATGGCTACACCTTC
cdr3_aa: CASSAGTAYGYTF

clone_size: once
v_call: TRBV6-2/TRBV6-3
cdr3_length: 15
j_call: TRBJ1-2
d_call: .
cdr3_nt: TGTGCCAGCCGGTCAGGGCCCCAGGCTAACTATGGCTACACCTTC
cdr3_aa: CASRSGPQANYGYTF

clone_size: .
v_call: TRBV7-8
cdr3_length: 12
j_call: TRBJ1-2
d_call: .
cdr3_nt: TGTGCCAGCAGCTCAGAAACCTATGGCTACACCTTC
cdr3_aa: CASSSETYGYTF

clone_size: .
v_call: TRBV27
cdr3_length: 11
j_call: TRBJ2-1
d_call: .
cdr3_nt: TGTGCCAGCAACTCAAGGGATGAGCAGTTCTTC
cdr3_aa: CASNSRDEQFF

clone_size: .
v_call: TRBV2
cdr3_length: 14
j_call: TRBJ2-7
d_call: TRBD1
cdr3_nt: TGTGCCAGCAAATTGGGACAGGGGGGCCACGAGCAGTACTTC
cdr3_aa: CASKLGQGGHEQYF

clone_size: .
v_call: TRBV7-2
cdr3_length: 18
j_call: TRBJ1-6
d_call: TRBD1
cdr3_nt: TGTGCCAGCAGCTTAGATGTAGGAAGGGACAGAGGTAATTCACCCCTCCACTTT
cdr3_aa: CASSLDVGRDRGNSPLHF

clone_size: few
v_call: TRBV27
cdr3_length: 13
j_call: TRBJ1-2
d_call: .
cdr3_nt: TGTGCCAGCAGTTTAGGGGTTAACTATGGCTACACCTTC
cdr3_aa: CASSLGVNYGYTF

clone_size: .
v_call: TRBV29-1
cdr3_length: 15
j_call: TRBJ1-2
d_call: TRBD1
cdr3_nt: TGCAGCGTTGAAGGGTGGGCAGGGGGGAACTATGGCTACACCTTC
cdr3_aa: CSVEGWAGGNYGYTF

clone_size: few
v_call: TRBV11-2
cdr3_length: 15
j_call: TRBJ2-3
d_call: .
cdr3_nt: TGTGCCAGCAGCCCTGGGAGGTACAGCACAGATACGCAGTATTTT
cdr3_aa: CASSPGRYSTDTQYF

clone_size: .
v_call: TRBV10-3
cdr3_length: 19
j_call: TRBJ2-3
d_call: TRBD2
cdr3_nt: TGTGCCATCAGTGAGACGCGACTAGCGGGGGGGACAAGCACAGATACGCAGTATTTT
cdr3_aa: CAISETRLAGGTSTDTQYF

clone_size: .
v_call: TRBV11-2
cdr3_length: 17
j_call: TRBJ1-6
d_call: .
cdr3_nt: TGTGCCAGCAGCTTAGATAGGGCCAGCTCCTATAATTCACCCCTCCACTTT
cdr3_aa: CASSLDRASSYNSPLHF

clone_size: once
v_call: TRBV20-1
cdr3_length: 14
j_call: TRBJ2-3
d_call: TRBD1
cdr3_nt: TGCAGTGCCCCCGGGACAGGGGGCACAGATACGCAGTACTTT
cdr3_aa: CSAPGTGGTDTQYF

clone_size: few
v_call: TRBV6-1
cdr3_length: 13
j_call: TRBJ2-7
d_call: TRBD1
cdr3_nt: TGTGCCAGCAGAAACAGGGGGATCTACGAGCAGTACTTC
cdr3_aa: CASRNRGIYEQYF

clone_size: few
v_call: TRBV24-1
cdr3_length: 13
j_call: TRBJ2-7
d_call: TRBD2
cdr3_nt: TGTGCCACCAGTGACGGCGGGAGCTCCGAGCAGTACTTC
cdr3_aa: CATSDGGSSEQYF

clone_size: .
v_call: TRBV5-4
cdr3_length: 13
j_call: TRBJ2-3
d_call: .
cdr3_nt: TGTGCCAGCAGCTCCGGTCGCACAGATACGCAGTATTTT
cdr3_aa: CASSSGRTDTQYF

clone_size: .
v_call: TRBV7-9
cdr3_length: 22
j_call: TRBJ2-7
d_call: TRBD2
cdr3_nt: TGTGCCAGCAGCTTGGTAGATCGGGTTTTGGGACTAGCGGGAGCCTCCCCCTACGAGCAGTACTTC
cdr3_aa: CASSLVDRVLGLAGASPYEQYF

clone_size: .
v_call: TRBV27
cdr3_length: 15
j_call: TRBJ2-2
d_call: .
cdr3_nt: TGTGCCAGCAGTCCCCCCCTAGGACGCACCGGGGAGCTGTTTTTT
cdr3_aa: CASSPPLGRTGELFF

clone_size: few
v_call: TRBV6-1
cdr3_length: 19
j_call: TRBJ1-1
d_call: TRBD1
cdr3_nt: TGTGCCACCCTACGGACGGGGACAGGGCTTCTAGTCCTGCCCACTGAAGCTTTCTTT
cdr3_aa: CATLRTGTGLLVLPTEAFF

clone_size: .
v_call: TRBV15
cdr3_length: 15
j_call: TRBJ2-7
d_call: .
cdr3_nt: TGTGCCACCAGCAGAGATCAAGACGGCTTCTACGAGCAGTACTTC
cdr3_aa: CATSRDQDGFYEQYF

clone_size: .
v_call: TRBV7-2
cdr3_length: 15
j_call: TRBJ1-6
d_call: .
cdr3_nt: TGTGCCAGCAGCTTAGATCCGGGGGCGAATTCACCCCTCCACTTT
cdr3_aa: CASSLDPGANSPLHF

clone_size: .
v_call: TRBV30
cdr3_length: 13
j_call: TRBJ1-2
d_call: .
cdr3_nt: TGTGCCTGGAGTCCTTTACAGGGTCGGGGCTACACCTTC
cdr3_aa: CAWSPLQGRGYTF

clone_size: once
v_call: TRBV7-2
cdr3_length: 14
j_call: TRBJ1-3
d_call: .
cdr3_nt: TGTGCCAGCAGCTTGGCAGGGAGGGGAAACACCATATATTTT
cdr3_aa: CASSLAGRGNTIYF

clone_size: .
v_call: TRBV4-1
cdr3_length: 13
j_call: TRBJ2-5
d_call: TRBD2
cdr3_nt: TGCGCCAGCGGACTAGCGCTCCAAGAGACCCAGTACTTC
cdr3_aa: CASGLALQETQYF

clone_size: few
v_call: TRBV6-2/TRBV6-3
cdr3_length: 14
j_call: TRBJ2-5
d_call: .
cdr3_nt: TGTGCCAGCAGTTACACAGGGATTGGTGAGACCCAGTACTTC
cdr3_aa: CASSYTGIGETQYF

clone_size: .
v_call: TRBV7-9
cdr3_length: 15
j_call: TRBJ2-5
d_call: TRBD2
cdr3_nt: TGTGCCAGCAGCCCGGGACTAGCGGGAGTAGAGACCCAGTACTTC
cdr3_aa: CASSPGLAGVETQYF

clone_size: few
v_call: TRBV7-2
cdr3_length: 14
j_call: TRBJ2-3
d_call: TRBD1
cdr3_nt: TGTGCCAGCAGCTTCCTGGGACAGGGGGATACGCAGTATTTT
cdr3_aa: CASSFLGQGDTQYF

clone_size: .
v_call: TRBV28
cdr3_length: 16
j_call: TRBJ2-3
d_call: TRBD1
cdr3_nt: TGTGCCAGCAGTACCCAGGGACAGCGGCCCGCTGATACGCAGTATTTT
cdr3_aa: CASSTQGQRPADTQYF

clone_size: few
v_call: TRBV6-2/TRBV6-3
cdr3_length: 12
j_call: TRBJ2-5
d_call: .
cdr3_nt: TGTGCCAGCAGCCCCGTCTCCGAGACCCAGTACTTC
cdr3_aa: CASSPVSETQYF

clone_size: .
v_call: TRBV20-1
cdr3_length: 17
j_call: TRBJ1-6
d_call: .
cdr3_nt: TGCAGTGCTAGAGATTTGCCACCGGACTCCTATAATTCACCCCTCCACTTT
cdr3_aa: CSARDLPPDSYNSPLHF

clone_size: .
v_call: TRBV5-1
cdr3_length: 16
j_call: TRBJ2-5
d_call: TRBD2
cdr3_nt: TGCGCCAGCAGCTTGGCGGCAGCGACTAGCGTACAGACCCAGTACTTC
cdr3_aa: CASSLAAATSVQTQYF

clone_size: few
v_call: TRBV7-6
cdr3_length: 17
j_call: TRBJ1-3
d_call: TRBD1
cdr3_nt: TGTGCCAGCAGCTTAGCGAGGGACAGGGATTCAGGAAACACCATATATTTT
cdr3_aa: CASSLARDRDSGNTIYF

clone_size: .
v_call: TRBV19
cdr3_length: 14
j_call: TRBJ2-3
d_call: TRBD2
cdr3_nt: TGTGCCAGTAGTAACGGGGGGGGGACAGATACGCAGTATTTT
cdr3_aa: CASSNGGGTDTQYF

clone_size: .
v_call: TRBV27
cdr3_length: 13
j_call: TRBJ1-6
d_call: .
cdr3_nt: TGTGCCAGCAGTTGGCGGAATAATTCACCCCTCCACTTT
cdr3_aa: CASSWRNNSPLHF

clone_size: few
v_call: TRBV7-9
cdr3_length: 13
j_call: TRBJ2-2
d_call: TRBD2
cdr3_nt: TGTGCCAGCAGAGGGACTAGGCCCGGGGAGCTGTTTTTT
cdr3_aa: CASRGTRPGELFF

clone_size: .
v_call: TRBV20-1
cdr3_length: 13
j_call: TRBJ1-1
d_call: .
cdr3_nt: TGCAGTGCTAGACAGGGCGGGAGAACTGAAGCTTTCTTT
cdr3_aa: CSARQGGRTEAFF

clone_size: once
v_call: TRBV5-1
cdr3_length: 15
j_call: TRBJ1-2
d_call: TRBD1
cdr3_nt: TGCGCCAGCAGCGCTCTACAGGGGACTAACTATGGCTACACCTTC
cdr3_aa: CASSALQGTNYGYTF

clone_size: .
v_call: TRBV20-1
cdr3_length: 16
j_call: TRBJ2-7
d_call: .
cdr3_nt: TGCAGTGCTAGAGATAGGTCGAGGAGACAGGTATACGAGCAGTACTTC
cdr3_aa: CSARDRSRRQVYEQYF

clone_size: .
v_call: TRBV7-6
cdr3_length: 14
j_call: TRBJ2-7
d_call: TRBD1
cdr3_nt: TGTGCCAGCGGGACGGGACAGGGGGCCAGAGAGCAGTACTTC
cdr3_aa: CASGTGQGAREQYF

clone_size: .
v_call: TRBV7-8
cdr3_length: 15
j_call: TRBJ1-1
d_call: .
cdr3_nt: TGTGCCAGCAGCTTATGGAAGGGTGTGTTGACTGAAGCTTTCTTT
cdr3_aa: CASSLWKGVLTEAFF

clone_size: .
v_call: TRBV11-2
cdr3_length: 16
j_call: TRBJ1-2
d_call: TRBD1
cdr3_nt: TGTGCCAGCAGCTCCCTCAGGGGGAACGCTAACTATGGCTACACCTTC
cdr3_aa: CASSSLRGNANYGYTF